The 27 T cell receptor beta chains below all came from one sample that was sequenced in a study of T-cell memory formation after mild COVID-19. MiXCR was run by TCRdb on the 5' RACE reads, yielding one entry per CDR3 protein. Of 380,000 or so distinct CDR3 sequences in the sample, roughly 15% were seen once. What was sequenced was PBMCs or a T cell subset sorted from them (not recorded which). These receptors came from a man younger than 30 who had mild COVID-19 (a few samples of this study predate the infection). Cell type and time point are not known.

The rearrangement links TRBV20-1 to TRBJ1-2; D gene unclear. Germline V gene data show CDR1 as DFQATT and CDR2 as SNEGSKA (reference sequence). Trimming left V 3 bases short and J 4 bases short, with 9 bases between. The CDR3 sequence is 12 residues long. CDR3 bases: TGCAGTGCTAGTATTAGCAGCTATGGCTACACCTTC. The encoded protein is CSASISSYGYTF.

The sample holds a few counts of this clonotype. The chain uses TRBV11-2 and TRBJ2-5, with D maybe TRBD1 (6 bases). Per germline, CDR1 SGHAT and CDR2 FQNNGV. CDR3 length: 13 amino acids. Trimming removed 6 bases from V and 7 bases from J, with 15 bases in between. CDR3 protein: CASSPGDEGTQYF. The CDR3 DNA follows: TGTGCCAGCAGTCCAGGGGACGAGGGGACCCAGTACTTC.

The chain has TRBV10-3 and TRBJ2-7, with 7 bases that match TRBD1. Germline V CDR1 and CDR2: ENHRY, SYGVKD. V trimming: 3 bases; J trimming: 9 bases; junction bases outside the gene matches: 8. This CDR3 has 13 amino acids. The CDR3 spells CAISDPDRARQYF. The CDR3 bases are TGTGCCATCAGTGACCCCGACAGGGCCAGGCAGTACTTC.

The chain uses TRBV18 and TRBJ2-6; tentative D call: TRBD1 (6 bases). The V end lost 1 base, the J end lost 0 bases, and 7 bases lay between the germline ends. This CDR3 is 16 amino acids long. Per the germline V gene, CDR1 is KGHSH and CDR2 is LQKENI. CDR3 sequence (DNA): TGTGCCAGCTCACCACAACAGGGCTCTGGGGCCAACGTCCTGACTTTC. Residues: CASSPQQGSGANVLTF.

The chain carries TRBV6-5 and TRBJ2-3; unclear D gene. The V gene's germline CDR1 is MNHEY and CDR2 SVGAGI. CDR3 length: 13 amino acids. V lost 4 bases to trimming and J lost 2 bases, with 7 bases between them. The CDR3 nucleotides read TGTGCCAGCAGTTCCCCCGTCACAGATACGCAGTATTTT. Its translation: CASSSPVTDTQYF.

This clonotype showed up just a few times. As DNA, the CDR3 is TGCGCCAGCAGCCCGCCCGACAGTAACTATGGCTACACCTTC. Protein product: CASSPPDSNYGYTF. The rearrangement links TRBV5-1 to TRBJ1-2; perhaps TRBD1 as D (5 bases). CDR1 is SGHRS, CDR2 YFSETQ, per germline. This CDR3 contains 14 residues. Trimming pared 4 bases from V and 1 base from J, leaving 11 bases between.

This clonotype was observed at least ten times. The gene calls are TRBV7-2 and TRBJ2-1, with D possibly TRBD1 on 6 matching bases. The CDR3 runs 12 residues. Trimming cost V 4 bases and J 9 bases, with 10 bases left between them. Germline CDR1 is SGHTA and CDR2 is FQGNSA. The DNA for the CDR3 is TGTGCCAGCAGCTCACAGGGCATTGAGCAGTTCTTC. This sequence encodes CASSSQGIEQFF.

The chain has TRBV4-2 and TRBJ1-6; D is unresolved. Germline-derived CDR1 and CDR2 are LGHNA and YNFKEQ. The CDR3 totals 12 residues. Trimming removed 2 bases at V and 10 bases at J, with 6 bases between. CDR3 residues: CASSQKVSPLHF. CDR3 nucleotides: TGTGCCAGCAGCCAAAAGGTATCACCCCTCCACTTT.

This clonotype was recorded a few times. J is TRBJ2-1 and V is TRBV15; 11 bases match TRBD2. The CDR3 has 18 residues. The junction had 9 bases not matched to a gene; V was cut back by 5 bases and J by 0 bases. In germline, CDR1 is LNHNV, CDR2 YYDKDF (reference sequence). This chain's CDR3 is CATSQTSGALSSYNEQFF. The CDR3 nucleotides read TGTGCCACCAGCCAGACTAGCGGGGCTCTTAGCTCCTACAATGAGCAGTTCTTC.

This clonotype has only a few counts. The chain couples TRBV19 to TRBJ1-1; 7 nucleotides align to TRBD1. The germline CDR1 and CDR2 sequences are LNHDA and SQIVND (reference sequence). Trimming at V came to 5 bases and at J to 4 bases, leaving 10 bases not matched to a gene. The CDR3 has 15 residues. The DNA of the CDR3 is TGTGCCAGTAGTGAACAGACAGGGACTGGCACTGAAGCTTTCTTT. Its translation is CASSEQTGTGTEAFF.

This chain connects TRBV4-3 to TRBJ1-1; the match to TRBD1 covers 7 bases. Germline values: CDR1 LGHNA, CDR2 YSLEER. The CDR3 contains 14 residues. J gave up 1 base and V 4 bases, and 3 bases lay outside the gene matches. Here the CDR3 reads CASSRDRENTEAFF. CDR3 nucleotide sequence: TGCGCCAGCAGCCGCGACAGGGAGAACACTGAAGCTTTCTTT.

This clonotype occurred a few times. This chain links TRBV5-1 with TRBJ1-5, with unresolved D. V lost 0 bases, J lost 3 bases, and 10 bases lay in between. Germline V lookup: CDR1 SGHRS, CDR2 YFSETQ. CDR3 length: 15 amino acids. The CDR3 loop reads CASSLGGVHNQPQHF. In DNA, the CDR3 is TGCGCCAGCAGCTTGGGGGGAGTTCACAATCAGCCCCAGCATTTT.

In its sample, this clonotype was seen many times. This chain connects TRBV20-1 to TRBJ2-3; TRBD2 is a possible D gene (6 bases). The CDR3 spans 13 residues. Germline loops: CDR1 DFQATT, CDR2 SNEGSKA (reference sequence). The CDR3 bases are TGCAGCTACACGGCGGGGCGCACAGATACGCAGTATTTT. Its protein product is CSYTAGRTDTQYF.

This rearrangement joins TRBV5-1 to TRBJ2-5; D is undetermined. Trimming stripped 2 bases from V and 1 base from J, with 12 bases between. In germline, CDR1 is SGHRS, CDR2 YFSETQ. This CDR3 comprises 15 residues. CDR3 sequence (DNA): TGCGCCAGCAGCTTTTCCTCAGGAGTCCAAGAGACCCAGTACTTC. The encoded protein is CASSFSSGVQETQYF.

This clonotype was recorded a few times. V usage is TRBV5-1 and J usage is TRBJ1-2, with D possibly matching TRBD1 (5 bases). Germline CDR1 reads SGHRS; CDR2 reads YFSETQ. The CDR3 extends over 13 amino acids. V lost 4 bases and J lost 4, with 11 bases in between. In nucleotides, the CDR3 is TGCGCCAGCAGCCTGGGACGGGCCTATGGCTACACCTTC. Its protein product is CASSLGRAYGYTF.

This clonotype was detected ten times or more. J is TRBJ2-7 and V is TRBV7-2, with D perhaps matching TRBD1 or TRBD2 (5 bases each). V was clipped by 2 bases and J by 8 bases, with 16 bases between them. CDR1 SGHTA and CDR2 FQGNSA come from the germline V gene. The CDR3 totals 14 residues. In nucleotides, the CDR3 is TGTGCCAGCAGCTTAACAGGTTGGGGGACCCAGCAGTACGTC. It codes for CASSLTGWGTQQYV.

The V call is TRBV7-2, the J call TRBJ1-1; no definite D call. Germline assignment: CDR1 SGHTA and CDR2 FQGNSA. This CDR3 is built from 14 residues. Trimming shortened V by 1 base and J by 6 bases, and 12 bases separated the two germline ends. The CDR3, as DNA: TGTGCCAGCAGCTTAGGCGGGGATGCGTCTGAAGCTTTCTTT. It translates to CASSLGGDASEAFF.

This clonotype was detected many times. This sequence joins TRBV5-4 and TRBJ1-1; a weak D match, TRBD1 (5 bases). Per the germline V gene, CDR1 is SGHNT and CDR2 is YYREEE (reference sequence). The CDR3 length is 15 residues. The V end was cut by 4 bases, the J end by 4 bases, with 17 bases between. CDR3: CASSDKGRLGTEAFF. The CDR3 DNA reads TGTGCCAGCAGCGACAAGGGGAGGTTGGGCACTGAAGCTTTCTTT.

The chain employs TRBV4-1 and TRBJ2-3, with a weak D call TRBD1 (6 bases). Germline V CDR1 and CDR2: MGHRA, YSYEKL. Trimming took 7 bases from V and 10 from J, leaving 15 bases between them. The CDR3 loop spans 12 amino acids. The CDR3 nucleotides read TGCGCCAGCACCAACTACAGGGAATCGCAGTATTTT. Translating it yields CASTNYRESQYF.

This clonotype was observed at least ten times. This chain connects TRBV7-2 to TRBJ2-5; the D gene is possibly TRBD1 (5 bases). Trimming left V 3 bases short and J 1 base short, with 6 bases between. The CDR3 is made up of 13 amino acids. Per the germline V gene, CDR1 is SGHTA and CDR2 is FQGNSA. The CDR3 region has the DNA TGTGCCAGCAGCTTGCAGGGCCAAGAGACCCAGTACTTC. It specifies CASSLQGQETQYF.

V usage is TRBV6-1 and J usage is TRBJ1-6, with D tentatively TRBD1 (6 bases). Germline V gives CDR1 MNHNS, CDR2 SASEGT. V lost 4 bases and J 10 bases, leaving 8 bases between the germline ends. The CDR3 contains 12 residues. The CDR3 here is CASSVRGSPLHF. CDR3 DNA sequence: TGTGCCAGCAGTGTCAGGGGATCACCCCTCCACTTT.

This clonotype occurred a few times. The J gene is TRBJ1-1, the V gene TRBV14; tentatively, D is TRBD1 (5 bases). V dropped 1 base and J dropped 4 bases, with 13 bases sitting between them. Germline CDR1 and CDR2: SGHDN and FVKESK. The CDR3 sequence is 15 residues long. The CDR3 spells CASSQGYGGGTEAFF. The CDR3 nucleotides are TGTGCCAGCAGCCAAGGCTACGGGGGGGGCACTGAAGCTTTCTTT.

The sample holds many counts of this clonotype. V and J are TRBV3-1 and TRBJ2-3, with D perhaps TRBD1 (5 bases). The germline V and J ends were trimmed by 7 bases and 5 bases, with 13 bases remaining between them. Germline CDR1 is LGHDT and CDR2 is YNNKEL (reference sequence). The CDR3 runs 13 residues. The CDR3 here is CASTRAQGDTQYF. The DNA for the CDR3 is TGTGCCAGCACCCGGGCCCAGGGAGATACGCAGTATTTT.

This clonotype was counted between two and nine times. The DNA for the CDR3 is TGTGCCAGCAGGGCAGGGGTGAACTACGAGCAGTACGTC. It yields the protein CASRAGVNYEQYV. The chain joins TRBV6-1 to TRBJ2-7, with D possibly matching TRBD1 (6 bases). Per germline, CDR1 MNHNS and CDR2 SASEGT. The V end lost 6 bases, the J end lost 3 bases, and 12 bases lay between the germline ends. The CDR3 extends over 13 amino acids.

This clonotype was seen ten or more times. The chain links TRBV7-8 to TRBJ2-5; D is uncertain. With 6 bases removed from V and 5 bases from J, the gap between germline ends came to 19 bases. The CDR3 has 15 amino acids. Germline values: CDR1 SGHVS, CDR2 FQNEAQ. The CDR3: CASRYPGSLGETQYF. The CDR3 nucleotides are TGTGCCAGCAGATATCCGGGCTCTTTAGGGGAGACCCAGTACTTC.

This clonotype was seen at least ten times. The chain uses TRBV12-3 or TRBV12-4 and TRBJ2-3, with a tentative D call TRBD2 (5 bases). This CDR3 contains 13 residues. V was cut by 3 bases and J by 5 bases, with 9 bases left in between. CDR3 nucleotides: TGTGCCAGCAGTTTGGGAGCGGTAGATACGCAGTATTTT. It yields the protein CASSLGAVDTQYF.

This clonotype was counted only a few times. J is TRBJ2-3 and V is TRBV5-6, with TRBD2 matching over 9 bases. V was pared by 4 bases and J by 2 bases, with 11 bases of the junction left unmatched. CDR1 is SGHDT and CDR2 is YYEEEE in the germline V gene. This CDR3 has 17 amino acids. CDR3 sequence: CASSPRARGGATDTQYF. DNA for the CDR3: TGTGCCAGCAGCCCCAGAGCGCGGGGGGGGGCCACAGATACGCAGTATTTT.